The sample holds one count of the clone carrying this T cell receptor beta chain. These data are taken from a study of blood T cell repertoires in COVID-19. Method: immunoSEQ multiplex PCR; TCRdb's copy keeps in-frame clones and lacks some. Among about 170,000 clones, approximately 85% were seen once, and the ten largest hold 6.9%. Enrolment of Seattle patients took place during active infection, and they were followed longitudinally. The CDR3 is 15 amino acids. Germline V gene sequence: CDR1 LNHDA, CDR2 SQIVND (reference sequence). Trimming stripped 4 bases from V and 4 bases from J, with 16 bases between.

This clonotype was sampled from a man at least 80 years old with COVID-19, enrolled during active disease. The sequencing input was peripheral blood. This chain links TRBV19 with TRBJ1-2; D unresolved. The CDR3 is CASSTTELPSYGYTF. The CDR3 DNA reads as TGTGCCAGTAGTACTACAGAGTTACCTTCCTATGGCTACACCTTC.